This TCR beta chain comes out of a study of post-analysis software for immune sequencing data. Findings of the study overall: Five TRBV segments were significantly more frequent in patients than in controls. TRBV5-6, TRBV5-1 and TRBV20-1 were among these segments.

Looked up from germline, CDR1 is LGHDT and CDR2 is YNNKEL (reference sequence). This CDR3 region has 16 residues. On this clonotype itself: The target antigen is unknown. Possible read error: a much larger clone is one base away.

Unique molecular identifiers featured in each of the TCR beta cDNA libraries. TCRdb re-called the PCR reads through MiXCR, storing one row per CDR3 protein. The sample lists a few hundred thousand distinct CDR3 sequences, about 40% occurring once. The sequence was collected from a girl aged 5-17 years with multiple sclerosis. The chain employs TRBV3-1 and TRBJ2-3; TRBD2 is a possible D gene (6 bases). Sequenced material: blood. CDR3 protein: CANSQVSRGYTDTQYF. CDR3 nucleotide sequence: TGTGCCAACAGCCAAGTCTCGCGGGGCTACACAGATACGCAGTATTTT.